The 31 T cell receptor beta chains reported below all come from one sample, sequenced in a study of sequential checkpoint blockade in melanoma. The table came from immunoSEQ multiplex PCR; TCRdb's copy has only in-frame clones and leaves some out. Here the sample spans about 16,000 clones, around 94% being singletons. Described treatment: randomized to nivolumab then ipilimumab (arm A) or the reverse (arm B). The sample consisted of CD8+ T cells sorted from blood (inferred from file names), taken from a patient given nivolumab and ipilimumab in sequence. All receptors come from a human donor with melanoma.

The chain is built from TRBV6-6 and TRBJ1-5; 7 bases agree with TRBD1. CDR3 length: 11 amino acids. Germline CDR1 reads MNHNY; CDR2 reads SVGAGI (reference sequence). The J segment lost 11 bases and the V segment lost 6 bases, leaving 4 bases of the junction unmatched. CDR3 sequence (DNA): TGTGCCAGCAGGTCGGGACAGTCCCAGCATTTT. Amino acid sequence: CASRSGQSQHF.

This clone was detected only once. The chain carries TRBV9 and TRBJ1-2; D gene ambiguous. There are 15 residues in the CDR3. CDR1 SGDLS and CDR2 YYNGEE come from the germline V gene. V was cut by 0 bases and J by 8 bases, with 17 bases left in between. CDR3 protein: CASSVATSGARGYTF. The CDR3 bases are TGTGCCAGCAGCGTAGCTACATCGGGAGCAAGAGGCTACACCTTC.

The V and J genes are TRBV6-5 and TRBJ1-2; possible D gene TRBD1, 6 bases. CDR1 and CDR2 (germline): MNHEY, SVGAGI. Trimming took 5 bases from V and 5 from J, leaving 15 bases between them. The CDR3 extends over 14 amino acids. The chain's CDR3 is CASSPTGPSYGYTF. CDR3 coding DNA: TGTGCCAGCAGTCCCACAGGGCCTTCTTATGGCTACACCTTC.

Of note for this clone: Other DNA sequences within the sample encode an identical CDR3. This chain uses TRBV9 with TRBJ1-1; D possibly corresponds to TRBD1 (5 bases). CDR3 length equals 14 residues. Germline-derived CDR1 and CDR2 are SGDLS and YYNGEE. Trimming stripped 2 bases from V and 0 bases from J, with 8 bases between. DNA for the CDR3: TGTGCCAGCAGCGTCGGACAAATGAACACTGAAGCTTTCTTT. Its protein product is CASSVGQMNTEAFF.

The V call is TRBV13, the J call TRBJ2-1; 8 bases fit TRBD1. Trimming removed 4 bases from V and 8 bases from J; junction bases left unmatched: 10. This CDR3 is 15 amino acids long. Germline CDR1 PRHDT, CDR2 FYEKMQ (reference sequence). CDR3 in amino acids: CASSSYSTGAYEQFF. CDR3 coding DNA: TGTGCCAGCAGCTCCTACTCGACAGGGGCCTATGAGCAGTTCTTC. The full variable domain, its missing parts supplied by reference TRBV13 and TRBJ2-1, is AAGVIQSPRHLIKEKRETATLKCYPIPRHDTVYWYQQGPGQDPQFLISFYEKMQSDKGSIPDRFSAQQFSDYHSELNMSSLELGDSALYFCASSSYSTGAYEQFFGPGTRLTVL.

V usage is TRBV29-1 and J usage is TRBJ1-2, with a tentative D call TRBD1 (6 bases). Trimming removed 3 bases at V and 6 bases at J, with 11 bases between. The germline V gene has CDR1 SQVTM and CDR2 ANQGSEA. The CDR3 length is 12 residues. CDR3 nucleotide sequence: TGCAGCGTTGAGGGGCAGGGGAATGGCTACACCTTC. Translating gives CSVEGQGNGYTF. The full variable domain, its missing parts supplied by reference TRBV29-1 and TRBJ1-2, is SAVISQKPSRDICQRGTSLTIQCQVDSQVTMMFWYRQQPGQSLTLIATANQGSEATYESGFVIDKFPISRPNLTFSTLTVSNMSPEDSSIYLCSVEGQGNGYTFGSGTRLTVV.

This CDR3 is CASSSGGISYEQYF. The DNA for the CDR3 is TGTGCCAGCAGCTCAGGGGGGATCTCCTACGAGCAGTACTTC. The chain links TRBV6-5 to TRBJ2-7; D is perhaps TRBD1 (7 bases). V was pared by 6 bases and J by 0 bases, with 12 bases between. There are 14 residues in the CDR3. From germline, CDR1 is MNHEY and CDR2 SVGAGI.

Concerning this clone itself: The same CDR3 is also encoded by other DNA sequences in this sample. This chain joins TRBV30 and TRBJ1-5, with a possible D match to TRBD1 (5 bases). Germline loops: CDR1 GTSNPN, CDR2 SVGIG (reference sequence). This CDR3 spans 13 amino acids. The V gene lost 3 bases and the J gene lost 1 base, with 7 bases spanning the gap. The CDR3 DNA reads TGTGCCTGGAGCGGGGGGAGCAATCAGCCCCAGCATTTT. Its protein product is CAWSGGSNQPQHF.

J is TRBJ1-5 and V is TRBV28, with D possibly matching TRBD1 (5 bases). V was clipped by 5 bases and J by 6 bases, with 14 bases between them. CDR3 length: 14 residues. Germline assignment: CDR1 MDHEN and CDR2 SYDVKM. The CDR3 region is CASSPSEGLQPQHF. The CDR3 DNA reads TGTGCCAGCAGTCCCTCCGAGGGACTTCAGCCCCAGCATTTT.

This rearrangement joins TRBV9 to TRBJ2-7, with D possibly being TRBD2 (5 bases). Germline CDR1 is SGDLS and CDR2 is YYNGEE. Trimming removed 0 bases at V and 4 bases at J, with 8 bases between. This CDR3 contains 13 residues. CDR3 region: CASSVGERYEQYF. The CDR3 DNA sequence: TGTGCCAGCAGCGTAGGGGAGCGTTACGAGCAGTACTTC.

The rearrangement joins TRBV5-5 to TRBJ1-1; D is unresolved. Germline V gene lookup returns CDR1 SGHKS and CDR2 YYEKEE (reference sequence). CDR3 size: 16 residues. Trimming cost V 0 bases and J 0 bases, with 12 bases left between them. Here the CDR3 DNA reads TGTGCCAGCAGCTTGGGGGTAGGAGCTATGAACACTGAAGCTTTCTTT. Protein sequence: CASSLGVGAMNTEAFF.

This clone is a singleton in its sample. The V and J genes are TRBV6-4 and TRBJ2-7, with a possible D match to TRBD1 (5 bases). V was pared by 9 bases and J by 4 bases, with 13 bases between. The germline gives CDR1 MRHNA, CDR2 SNTAGT. The length of the CDR3 is 12 residues. CDR3 bases: TGTGCCAGGGACACGGATGGGTACGAGCAGTACTTC. It specifies CARDTDGYEQYF.

The chain joins TRBV19 to TRBJ1-1; possibly TRBD1 for D (5 bases). The V and J ends lost 5 bases and 1 base respectively, with 8 bases between them. The CDR3 has 13 residues. Looked up from germline, CDR1 is LNHDA and CDR2 is SQIVND (reference sequence). The CDR3 DNA follows: TGTGCCAGTAGTTACGGACAGAACACTGAAGCTTTCTTT. Translation gives CASSYGQNTEAFF.

The CDR3 spells CASSPSGSSYNEQFF. CDR3 coding DNA: TGCGCCAGCAGCCCTAGCGGGAGCTCCTACAATGAGCAGTTCTTC. V usage is TRBV4-3 and J usage is TRBJ2-1; 10 nucleotides match TRBD2. This CDR3 region has 15 residues. Germline assignment: CDR1 LGHNA and CDR2 YSLEER. The J segment lost 0 bases and the V segment lost 4 bases, leaving 0 bases of the junction unmatched.

This clone has only one observation. J is TRBJ1-2 and V is TRBV19, with 10 bases aligning to TRBD1. J was trimmed by 4 bases and V by 5 bases; bases with no gene match: 4. Germline V lookup: CDR1 LNHDA, CDR2 SQIVND (reference sequence). The CDR3 is 14 residues long. The CDR3 region has the DNA TGTGCCAGTAGTTCCTGGACAGGGGGCTATGGCTACACCTTC. It is translated as CASSSWTGGYGYTF.

V usage is TRBV11-2 and J usage is TRBJ1-4, with unresolved D. The CDR3 is 12 residues long. Deletions cut 3 bases from V and 7 bases from J, with 6 bases between. From germline, CDR1 is SGHAT and CDR2 FQNNGV. The CDR3, as DNA: TGTGCCAGCAGCTTGGGGAGTGAAAAACTGTTTTTT. Its translation is CASSLGSEKLFF.

This clone has only one observation. V is TRBV27 and J is TRBJ1-1; the D is unclear. The V end lost 2 bases, the J end lost 0 bases, and 4 bases lay between the germline ends. Germline CDR1 and CDR2: MNHEY and SMNVEV (reference sequence). This CDR3 spans 13 amino acids. CDR3 in amino acids: CASSLVVNTEAFF. The CDR3 DNA reads TGTGCCAGCAGTTTAGTCGTGAACACTGAAGCTTTCTTT.

The chain carries TRBV9 and TRBJ2-7; TRBD2 agrees at 9 bases. The CDR3 runs 15 residues. The trim removed 3 bases at V and 0 bases at J, leaving 4 bases unmatched. Germline values: CDR1 SGDLS, CDR2 YYNGEE. The CDR3, as DNA: TGTGCCAGCAGCGCTGAGCGGGGGGACTCCTACGAGCAGTACTTC. Protein: CASSAERGDSYEQYF. Full variable domain (missing parts from reference TRBV9 and TRBJ2-7): DSGVTQTPKHLITATGQRVTLRCSPRSGDLSVYWYQQSLDQGLQFLIQYYNGEERAKGNILERFSAQQFPDLHSELNLSSLELGDSALYFCASSAERGDSYEQYFGPGTRLTVT.

The CDR3 sequence is CATSLFAGPGNTIYF. The CDR3 nucleotides read TGTGCCACCAGCCTCTTTGCGGGCCCTGGAAACACCATATATTTT. The chain carries TRBV15 and TRBJ1-3; unclear D gene. Trimming took off 5 bases at V and 2 bases at J, with 13 bases between the two ends. This CDR3 spans 15 amino acids. CDR1 and CDR2 (germline): LNHNV, YYDKDF (reference sequence).

V and J are TRBV5-6 and TRBJ2-7; 7 bases map to TRBD2. The CDR3 has 13 residues. The V gene's germline CDR1 is SGHDT and CDR2 YYEEEE. Losses at the gene ends were 2 bases for V and 6 bases for J; bases not matched to a gene: 5. CDR3 sequence (DNA): TGTGCCAGCAGCTTTGCAGCGGGATCCGAGCAGTACTTC. Residues: CASSFAAGSEQYF.

CDR3 in amino acids: CASSLASGLAGGPSYEQYF. The CDR3 coding sequence is TGTGCCAGCAGCTTAGCGTCAGGACTAGCGGGAGGGCCCTCGTACGAGCAGTACTTC. The J gene is TRBJ2-7, the V gene TRBV7-6; TRBD2 matches 15 bases. V gave up 0 bases and J gave up 4 bases; unmatched junction bases: 10. The germline V gene has CDR1 SGHVS and CDR2 FNYEAQ. The CDR3 sequence is 19 residues long.

The chain couples TRBV11-2 to TRBJ2-7; unclear D gene. V was clipped by 4 bases and J by 1 base, with 14 bases between them. Looked up from germline, CDR1 is SGHAT and CDR2 is FQNNGV. This CDR3 has 15 residues. CDR3 sequence reads: CASSYHAESSYEQYF. DNA of the CDR3: TGTGCCAGCAGCTATCATGCGGAGTCATCCTACGAGCAGTACTTC. Full variable domain (remainder filled in from reference TRBV11-2 and TRBJ2-7): EAGVAQSPRYKIIEKRQSVAFWCNPISGHATLYWYQQILGQGPKLLIQFQNNGVVDDSQLPKDRFSAERLKGVDSTLKIQPAKLEDSAVYLCASSYHAESSYEQYFGPGTRLTVT.

This clone was seen only once. J is TRBJ2-7 and V is TRBV27, with a weak D call TRBD2 (6 bases). Germline V gives CDR1 MNHEY, CDR2 SMNVEV (reference sequence). V shed 6 bases and J shed 5 bases, with 17 bases lying between them. The CDR3 runs 14 residues. The CDR3 here is CASSPRGGTNEQYF. CDR3 DNA: TGTGCCAGCAGCCCACGGGGAGGTACCAACGAGCAGTACTTC.

The CDR3 here is CASSRGGTTEAFF. The CDR3 DNA reads as TGTGCCAGCAGTCGGGGGGGTACCACTGAAGCTTTCTTT. The chain joins TRBV25-1 to TRBJ1-1, with D perhaps TRBD1 (5 bases). Trimming stripped 5 bases from V and 4 bases from J, with 11 bases between. There are 13 residues in the CDR3. Germline values: CDR1 MGHDK, CDR2 SYGVNS. Complete variable domain (other parts from reference TRBV25-1 and TRBJ1-1): EADIYQTPRYLVIGTGKKITLECSQTMGHDKMYWYQQDPGMELHLIHYSYGVNSTEKGDLSSESTVSRIRTEHFPLTLESARPSHTSQYLCASSRGGTTEAFFGQGTRLTVV.

J is TRBJ1-6 and V is TRBV18; D gene ambiguous. The germline V gene encodes CDR1 KGHSH and CDR2 LQKENI. Trimming took off 1 base at V and 4 bases at J, with 14 bases between the two ends. The CDR3 loop spans 17 amino acids. The CDR3 nucleotides read TGTGCCAGCTCACCACGAAGCCTCGAATATTATAATTCACCCCTCCACTTT. Its translation is CASSPRSLEYYNSPLHF.

The V call is TRBV6-5, the J call TRBJ1-2, with D possibly being TRBD1 (5 bases). This CDR3 comprises 15 residues. V dropped 1 base and J dropped 5 bases, with 14 bases sitting between them. Germline V gives CDR1 MNHEY, CDR2 SVGAGI. Written as DNA, the CDR3 is TGTGCCAGCAGTTACTTTAAGGGACTGGGGTATGGCTACACCTTC. The encoded protein is CASSYFKGLGYGYTF.

The J gene is TRBJ1-2, the V gene TRBV5-5; 7 positions match TRBD1. V was clipped by 4 bases and J by 4 bases; unmatched bases: 10. Germline lookup yields CDR1 SGHKS and CDR2 YYEKEE (reference sequence). This CDR3 region has 15 residues. In DNA, the CDR3 is TGTGCCAGCAGCCCCGGACAGGCTTTTAGCTATGGCTACACCTTC. Protein: CASSPGQAFSYGYTF.

The chain links TRBV6-4 to TRBJ1-1, with TRBD1 as a possible D gene (5 bases). This CDR3 has 13 residues. Trimming took 7 bases from V and 0 from J, leaving 9 bases between them. Germline V gives CDR1 MRHNA, CDR2 SNTAGT. CDR3 nucleotides: TGTGCCAGCATCACAGGACTGAACACTGAAGCTTTCTTT. It specifies CASITGLNTEAFF.

V gene TRBV4-3 combines with J gene TRBJ1-2; no reliable D call. Germline V gives CDR1 LGHNA, CDR2 YSLEER. This CDR3 spans 15 amino acids. Trimming shortened V by 0 bases and J by 0 bases, and 8 bases separated the two germline ends. CDR3 loop: CASSQEAGANYGYTF. CDR3 nucleotide sequence: TGCGCCAGCAGCCAAGAGGCAGGCGCTAACTATGGCTACACCTTC.

The CDR3 DNA reads as TGTGCCAGCAGCTTAATCAGGGAGGGAGACACTGAAGCTTTCTTT. As protein: CASSLIREGDTEAFF. The J gene is TRBJ1-1, the V gene TRBV7-6; D is possibly TRBD1 (5 bases). The germline CDR1 and CDR2 sequences are SGHVS and FNYEAQ. Trimming removed 2 bases from V and 3 bases from J, with 13 bases in between. This CDR3 has 15 amino acids.

The rearrangement uses TRBV5-5 and TRBJ2-7, with D possibly TRBD1 on 5 matching bases. CDR1 is SGHKS and CDR2 is YYEKEE in the germline V gene (reference sequence). Trimming cost V 1 base and J 2 bases, with 10 bases left between them. The CDR3 extends over 14 amino acids. CDR3 sequence reads: CASSLTGVTYEQYV. CDR3 nucleotides: TGTGCCAGCAGCTTGACAGGAGTGACCTACGAGCAGTACGTC.